Ten or more counts support the clone carrying this T cell receptor beta chain. Its antigen is unknown. Each CDR3 protein gets one entry after TCRdb re-called the reads with MiXCR. The table shows approximately 130,000 distinct CDR3 sequences, with 8.8% occurring only once. Germline-derived CDR1 and CDR2 are MGHRA and YSYEKL. This CDR3 contains 14 residues. V was trimmed by 4 bases and J by 6 bases, leaving 13 bases between them. The sample comes from a study of T cell repertoires in cytomegalovirus infection. About the study: Public TCR beta signatures were indicative of both CMV infection and a matching HLA type. Broader study findings: There were HLA-C-restricted CMV-specific TCR beta clonotypes dominating the ex vivo response. Cumulative frequency of public TCR beta families picked out carriers of CMV plus the relevant HLA.

This clonotype originated in a human donor in good health (CMV status not recorded). Some clones in this sample may be carry-over from other donors' samples. Sequenced material: PBMCs. This rearrangement joins TRBV4-1 to TRBJ1-5; tentatively, D is TRBD1 (6 bases). CDR3 bases: TGCGCCAGCAGCCGTTTGGCAGGGGTTCAGCCCCAGCATTTT. It yields the protein CASSRLAGVQPQHF.